The TCR beta chain under discussion was sequenced for a study of blood T cell repertoires in COVID-19 (dated by TCRdb to the early 2020s). Regarding the study in general: Samples from collaborators originated in the United States, Italy and Spain and spanned both the acute and convalescent phases of COVID-19. The material from the prospective study consisted of cDNA or gDNA derived from T cells, B-cell-depleted T cells, or PBMCs. Deeply sampled blood TCRbeta repertoires from subjects exposed to, actively infected with, or recovered from COVID-19 were included in the dataset. The repertoires were made available in a free public database intended to serve as a resource for research on the immune response to SARS-CoV-2. Samples were obtained from the ongoing ImmuneRACE study (first 160 participants) and from about 1,300 subjects provided by 6 global collaborators. Sample metadata almost always included a de-identified subject ID, COVID-19 status, age in years and sex. Where HLA class I and class II types were available, the types were taken from metadata supplied by the sample provider, not from assay-based typing.

Whole blood was collected in K2EDTA tubes by collaborating institutions according to the institutions' own protocols. For TCRbeta analysis, collaborator samples were shipped as frozen whole blood, as isolated PBMCs, or as DNA extracted from either sample type. What the work shows at the level of the full study, not this receptor alone: The amount of clinical and demographic metadata varied by source and participant and was provided uncurated.

The CDR3, from cysteine to phenylalanine, totals 15 residues. This entry keeps only the CDR3 DNA: 45 bases, framed from base 1. At the junction V is shortened by 1 base and J by 4 bases; bases outside the gene matches: 3. The germline V gene sets CDR1 to KGHSH and CDR2 to LQKENI. The immunoSEQ Assay, a bias-controlled multiplex PCR, was used to amplify TCRbeta CDR3 regions from genomic DNA. The study's own analysis went as follows. The number of nucleated cells in each sample was estimated from the amplification of reference gene primers within the assay. To quantify the absolute abundance of each unique TCRbeta CDR3 rearrangement, sequence reads were collapsed and filtered. For each sample, productive Simpson clonality was calculated by taking the square root of Simpson's diversity index across productive rearrangements. TCRdb limited this immuneACCESS table to in-frame rearrangements with V and J called. A share of clones is missing; checked studies link under half to unresolved V genes, and the rest is unexplained. V and J calls and clone size come straight from that table; D and trimming were deduced from the DNA. The sample table contains 110,000 to 150,000 clones; only one count was recorded for about four fifths of them. The biggest ten clones account for more than 6.5% of the sample.

Points on this clone: Its binding antigen is unknown. No quality values exist for individual bases; no much larger clone is one base distant.

Sequences were obtained from peripheral blood. Recombination joined TRBV18 with TRBJ1-4; a stretch of 7 junction bases matches TRBD1. This receptor was obtained from a human donor in a cohort sampled during active COVID-19. The CDR3 reads CASSPLRDSNEKLFF. The DNA sequence is TGTGCCAGCTCACCACTCCGGGACAGTAATGAAAAACTGTTTTTT.